This T cell receptor (beta chain) was retrieved from a study of blood T cell repertoires in COVID-19. Study-wide background: The cDNA or gDNA used as material had been derived from T cells, B-cell-depleted T cells, or PBMCs.

Per the original methods: How many nucleated cells were present was estimated from reference gene primer amplification. The repertoire was sequenced with immunoSEQ multiplex PCR; TCRdb's copy has only in-frame clones and lacks some. V, J and clone size are taken as reported in that table, and D and trimming were inferred from the DNA itself. This table has 200,000 to 250,000 clones, about 86% appearing once. The V gene's germline CDR1 is GTSNPN and CDR2 SVGIG (reference sequence). The V and J ends lost 5 bases and 4 bases, in that order; junction bases with no gene match: 8. The CDR3 is made up of 14 amino acids.

The origin of this receptor is a woman aged 55-69 years with acute or convalescent COVID-19. Sequencing was performed on peripheral blood. The rearrangement joins TRBV30 to TRBJ1-5; TRBD1 aligns across 7 bases. The CDR3 bases are TGTGCCTGGGGGAAGACAGGGTTGAATCAGCCCCAGCATTTT. It translates to CAWGKTGLNQPQHF.